Each of the 22 T cell receptor beta chains below was sequenced from the same sample in a study of regulatory T cells in long-lasting Graves disease. The time point: newly diagnosed GD, antithyroid drugs for less than 3 months. From RNA extracted from PBMCs, the TCR library was made. For TCR beta, libraries came from iRepertoire HTBI primers and Arm-PCR of CDR3 regions. TCRdb redid the calling of the multiplex PCR reads with MiXCR, one entry per CDR3 protein. This sample has hundreds of thousands of distinct CDR3 sequences, with roughly 13% found just once. These sequences were also reported in another study, on T cells in Graves' hyperthyroidism and ophthalmopathy.

Sequenced here: peripheral blood mononuclear cells (PBMCs), sampled at new diagnosis, from a patient treated with antithyroid drugs. The receptors derive from a young man with Graves disease.

This clonotype has a handful of counts. A read error is possible here, since a much larger clone lies one base away. The chain carries TRBV12-3 or TRBV12-4 and TRBJ2-2; possible D gene TRBD1, 6 bases. This CDR3 contains 14 residues. Written as DNA, the CDR3 is TGTGCCCGCAGGGAAATACAGGGCCCCGGGGAGCTGTTTTTT. Its protein product is CARREIQGPGELFF.

The chain uses TRBV25-1 and TRBJ2-7; D remains unclear. Germline V gives CDR1 MGHDK, CDR2 SYGVNS. V was cut by 4 bases and J by 2 bases, with 15 bases left in between. The CDR3 totals 15 residues. Here the CDR3 reads CASSGMSNGPYEQYF. CDR3 DNA: TGTGCCAGCAGTGGGATGAGTAACGGACCCTACGAGCAGTACTTC.

This clonotype was counted many times. The genes are TRBV24-1 and TRBJ2-1, with 8 bases lining up with TRBD2. Germline V CDR1 and CDR2: KGHDR, SFDVKD. V lost 5 bases, J lost 3 bases, and 5 bases stayed unmatched. The CDR3 is 15 residues long. Written as DNA, the CDR3 is TGTGCCACCAGTGGTTGGCGGGGGGACTACAATGAGCAGTTCTTC. Translating gives CATSGWRGDYNEQFF.

The gene calls are TRBV4-1 and TRBJ1-1; 7 nucleotides align to TRBD1. After removal of 0 bases from V and 1 base from J, the junction contained 5 bases not matched to a gene. Looked up from germline, CDR1 is MGHRA and CDR2 is YSYEKL. This CDR3 has 16 amino acids. In nucleotides, the CDR3 is TGCGCCAGCAGCCAAGATTGGTGGACAGGGAACACTGAAGCTTTCTTT. Amino acids: CASSQDWWTGNTEAFF.

The V gene is TRBV3-1, the J gene TRBJ2-7, with 9 bases lining up with TRBD2. Germline CDR1 LGHDT, CDR2 YNNKEL (reference sequence). Trimming cost V 0 bases and J 5 bases; bases outside gene matches: 8. This CDR3 region has 16 residues. Written as DNA, the CDR3 is TGTGCCAGCAGCCAAGAACCCGCGGGAGGGATTGACGAGCAGTACTTC. Its protein is CASSQEPAGGIDEQYF.

The chain recombines TRBV4-2 with TRBJ2-7, with D possibly called TRBD1 or TRBD2 (5 bases each). The CDR3 is 16 residues long. The germline V gene has CDR1 LGHNA and CDR2 YNFKEQ. V lost 3 bases to trimming and J lost 7 bases, with 22 bases between them. The CDR3 is CASSQVTGPLTREQYF. In nucleotides, the CDR3 is TGTGCCAGCAGCCAGGTGACGGGACCCCTGACTCGAGAGCAGTACTTC.

This clonotype was seen only a few times. The chain is built from TRBV5-6 and TRBJ2-7; D not resolved. V was clipped by 4 bases and J by 3 bases, with 11 bases between them. Germline V CDR1 and CDR2: SGHDT, YYEEEE. There are 13 residues in the CDR3. Here the CDR3 reads CASSLGNHYEQYF. CDR3 coding DNA: TGTGCCAGCAGCCTAGGGAATCACTACGAGCAGTACTTC.

This chain joins TRBV15 and TRBJ2-1, with 10 bases that match TRBD2. The V gene's germline CDR1 is LNHNV and CDR2 YYDKDF (reference sequence). After removal of 4 bases from V and 6 bases from J, the junction contained 9 bases not matched to a gene. CDR3 length equals 16 residues. The CDR3 nucleotides read TGTGCCACCAGCACTCGGTCGAGCGGGAGGGCCAATGAGCAGTTCTTC. Protein: CATSTRSSGRANEQFF.

The chain has TRBV3-1 and TRBJ2-7; tentatively, D is TRBD2 (5 bases). With 2 bases removed from V and 0 bases from J, the gap between germline ends came to 17 bases. CDR1 LGHDT and CDR2 YNNKEL come from the germline V gene (reference sequence). This CDR3 is built from 17 residues. The DNA of the CDR3 is TGTGCCAGCAGCCAACGGACGGAAATAGGGAGCTCCTACGAGCAGTACTTC. Protein product: CASSQRTEIGSSYEQYF.

This chain links TRBV19 with TRBJ1-1; D gene ambiguous. CDR3 size: 13 residues. Deletions cut 7 bases from V and 0 bases from J, with 9 bases between. Per the germline V gene, CDR1 is LNHDA and CDR2 is SQIVND (reference sequence). The CDR3 DNA reads TGTGCCAGTAAAGTTCAGGTGAACACTGAAGCTTTCTTT. Amino acid sequence: CASKVQVNTEAFF. Full variable domain (missing parts from reference TRBV19 and TRBJ1-1): DGGITQSPKYLFRKEGQNVTLSCEQNLNHDAMYWYRQDPGQGLRLIYYSQIVNDFQKGDIAEGYSVSREKKESFPLTVTSAQKNPTAFYLCASKVQVNTEAFFGQGTRLTVV.

This clonotype has ten or more counts. The chain uses TRBV30 and TRBJ1-6; 10 bases map to TRBD1. The J segment lost 7 bases and the V segment lost 3 bases, leaving 9 bases of the junction unmatched. The CDR3 consists of 16 residues. In germline, CDR1 is GTSNPN, CDR2 SVGIG (reference sequence). The CDR3 nucleotides are TGTGCCTGGAGGATGTCTCCGGGACAGGGGAATTCACCCCTCCACTTT. Translating it yields CAWRMSPGQGNSPLHF. The full variable domain, completed using reference TRBV30 and TRBJ1-6, is SQTIHQWPATLVQPVGSPLSLECTVEGTSNPNLYWYRQAAGRGLQLLFYSVGIGQISSEVPQNLSASRPQDRQFILSSKKLLLSDSGFYLCAWRMSPGQGNSPLHFGNGTRLTVT.

This clonotype was seen many times. This sequence joins TRBV7-2 and TRBJ2-5; the D is unclear. The germline V gene has CDR1 SGHTA and CDR2 FQGNSA. The CDR3 loop spans 14 amino acids. Between the trimmed V and J ends, which lost 8 bases and 5 bases, there was a span of 18 bases. CDR3 sequence reads: CASGRGRRGETQYF. As DNA, the CDR3 is TGTGCCAGCGGACGCGGTCGACGTGGGGAGACCCAGTACTTC.

This clonotype was seen more than once but under ten times. The rearrangement uses TRBV5-1 and TRBJ2-7; 11 bases agree with TRBD2. The germline V gene has CDR1 SGHRS and CDR2 YFSETQ. The length of the CDR3 is 15 residues. Trimming cost V 3 bases and J 4 bases; bases outside gene matches: 6. The CDR3 coding sequence is TGCGCCAGCAGCTCGGGGACTAGCGGAGGTTACGAGCAGTACTTC. Protein sequence: CASSSGTSGGYEQYF.

This clonotype has only a few counts. V and J are TRBV18 and TRBJ2-1; D not certain. The CDR3 covers 13 residues. The germline V gene has CDR1 KGHSH and CDR2 LQKENI. With 9 bases removed from V and 3 bases from J, the gap between germline ends came to 12 bases. The CDR3 sequence is CASTDAYYNEQFF. CDR3 nucleotides: TGTGCCAGTACAGATGCCTACTACAATGAGCAGTTCTTC.

This clonotype was seen many times. The chain has TRBV6-5 and TRBJ2-3, with a possible D match to TRBD2 (6 bases). The germline V and J ends were trimmed by 4 bases and 0 bases, with 11 bases remaining between them. Germline V gives CDR1 MNHEY, CDR2 SVGAGI. The CDR3 contains 15 residues. CDR3 coding DNA: TGTGCCAGCAGTTTTAGCGGATCTAGCACAGATACGCAGTATTTT. This encodes CASSFSGSSTDTQYF.

This clonotype has at least ten counts. This sequence joins TRBV27 and TRBJ2-1, with 8 bases fitting TRBD2. Trimming removed 1 base from V and 2 bases from J; junction bases left unmatched: 4. CDR3 length: 16 residues. Looked up from germline, CDR1 is MNHEY and CDR2 is SMNVEV (reference sequence). CDR3 coding DNA: TGTGCCAGCAGTTTATTCGGGACTAGGGCCTACAATGAGCAGTTCTTC. Residues: CASSLFGTRAYNEQFF.

V is TRBV29-1 and J is TRBJ1-2, with D maybe TRBD1 (5 bases). The CDR3 has 13 amino acids. Trimming pared 4 bases from V and 5 bases from J, leaving 14 bases between. Per germline, CDR1 SQVTM and CDR2 ANQGSEA. Here the CDR3 DNA reads TGCAGCGTTGGACCGGGGGTCGGGTATGGCTACACCTTC. Translating gives CSVGPGVGYGYTF.

A word on this clonotype: With a much larger clone just one base away, this may be a read error. This chain's CDR3 is CASSVGGNSSEEQYF. In DNA form, the CDR3 reads TGTGCCAGCAGCGTGGGAGGGAATTCCTCCGAAGAGCAGTACTTC. V usage is TRBV7-3 and J usage is TRBJ2-7, with TRBD2 matching 7 bases. CDR3 length: 15 amino acids. J lost 7 bases, V lost 5 bases, and 14 bases had no gene match. The V gene's germline CDR1 is SGHTA and CDR2 FQGTGA.

This clonotype has ten or more counts. The genes are TRBV12-3 or TRBV12-4 and TRBJ1-3; D not certain. With 5 bases removed from V and 4 bases from J, the gap between germline ends came to 18 bases. The CDR3 is 16 residues long. The CDR3 DNA reads TGTGCCAGCAGTCCTCGGGTTGGAACAGAAGGAAACACCATATATTTT. Its protein is CASSPRVGTEGNTIYF.

This clonotype was picked up many times. The chain recombines TRBV12-3 or TRBV12-4 with TRBJ2-5; possible D gene TRBD1, 6 bases. Trimming cost V 3 bases and J 1 base, with 9 bases left between them. This CDR3 has 14 residues. CDR3 in amino acids: CASSLQGTQETQYF. The CDR3 nucleotides read TGTGCCAGCAGTTTGCAGGGGACCCAAGAGACCCAGTACTTC.

This clonotype showed up many times. The V gene is TRBV12-3 or TRBV12-4, the J gene TRBJ2-7; weak D call: TRBD1 (6 bases). V was pared by 3 bases and J by 4 bases, with 10 bases between. The CDR3 contains 13 residues. In DNA, the CDR3 is TGTGCCAGCAGTTTCGAGACAGGTTACGAGCAGTACTTC. It is translated as CASSFETGYEQYF.

In its sample, this clonotype was seen a few times. The rearrangement links TRBV20-1 to TRBJ2-2; a weak D match, TRBD1 (7 bases). V lost 6 bases to trimming and J lost 7 bases, with 12 bases between them. CDR1 and CDR2 from the germline V gene are DFQATT and SNEGSKA (reference sequence). CDR3 length: 12 residues. CDR3 DNA sequence: TGCAGTGCCCAGCAGGGGGGCGGGGAGCTGTTTTTT. This sequence encodes CSAQQGGGELFF.